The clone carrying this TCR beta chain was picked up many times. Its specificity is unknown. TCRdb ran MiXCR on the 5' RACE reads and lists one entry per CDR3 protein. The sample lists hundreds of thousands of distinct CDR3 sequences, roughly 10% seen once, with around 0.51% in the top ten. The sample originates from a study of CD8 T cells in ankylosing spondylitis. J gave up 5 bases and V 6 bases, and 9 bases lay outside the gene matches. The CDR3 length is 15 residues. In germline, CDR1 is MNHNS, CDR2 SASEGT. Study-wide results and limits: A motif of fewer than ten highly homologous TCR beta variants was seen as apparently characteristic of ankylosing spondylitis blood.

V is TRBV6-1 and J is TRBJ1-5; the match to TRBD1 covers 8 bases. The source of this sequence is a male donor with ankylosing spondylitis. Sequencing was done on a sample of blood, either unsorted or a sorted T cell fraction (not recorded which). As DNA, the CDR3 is TGTGCCAGCAGGGGTGGCAGGGGGCCGTATCAGCCCCAGCATTTT. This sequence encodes CASRGGRGPYQPQHF.